This entry features one T cell receptor beta chain sequence. The sample is drawn from a study of T cell changes during pregnancy in multiple sclerosis. Only in-frame clones appear in the TCRdb table, and some are missing; sequencing was by immunoSEQ multiplex PCR. The sample lists just under 65,000 clones; about 94% were seen once. Per germline, CDR1 SGHDN and CDR2 FVKESK. The CDR3 spans 15 residues. The V end lost 1 base, the J end lost 0 bases, and 6 bases lay between the germline ends. The rearrangement joins TRBV14 to TRBJ1-4; D is undetermined. This clonotype was obtained from a female donor with multiple sclerosis, enrolled in a pregnancy study. Material: CD8+ T cells from peripheral blood mononuclear cells, obtained in the second trimester of pregnancy. The CDR3 loop reads CASSQGFTTNEKLFF. The CDR3 DNA reads as TGTGCCAGCAGCCAAGGTTTTACAACTAATGAAAAACTGTTTTTT.